This T cell receptor beta chain originates from a study of CD4 and CD8 cells across lung adenocarcinoma regions. TCRdb re-called the PCR reads through MiXCR, storing one row per CDR3 protein. The data hold around 18,000 distinct CDR3 sequences, with 51% observed a single time. Donors had localized lung adenocarcinoma, a non-small cell lung cancer. The sequenced sample was CD8+ T cells from the center of a lung tumor. The source of this sequence is a female donor with lung adenocarcinoma. The CD4 and CD8 labels of this study may be unreliable.

The CDR3 loop is CASSPSGAGTSTDTQYF. The CDR3 coding sequence is TGCGCCAGCAGCCCCAGTGGCGCGGGGACTAGCACAGATACGCAGTATTTT. The chain couples TRBV4-1 to TRBJ2-3; the D gene is possibly TRBD2 (6 bases). Looked up from germline, CDR1 is MGHRA and CDR2 is YSYEKL. The CDR3 has 17 amino acids. Trimming shortened V by 4 bases and J by 0 bases, and 17 bases separated the two germline ends.